A selection of T cell receptor beta chains follows, all from one sample in a study of beta chain features in type 1 diabetes. Clones were sequenced by immunoSEQ multiplex PCR, and TCRdb holds only the in-frame ones, with some missing. This sample carries some 40,000 clones, more than 40% of them seen once, and the ten largest clones take approximately 0.67%. Material for sequencing was central memory CD4+ T cells from blood. The receptors come from a woman aged 18-29 years in good health. The CDR3 runs from the conserved cysteine through the conserved F or W. D genes are given only for firm matches. Clone size, where shown, is once, few, many, or a class for clones that have expanded.

V gene	D gene	clone size	J gene	CDR3 protein	CDR3 DNA
TRBV27	NA	NA	TRBJ2-2	CASSSIAPGSGWAGELFF	TGTGCCAGCAGTTCCATAGCCCCCGGGAGCGGTTGGGCCGGGGAGCTGTTTTTT
TRBV18	NA	NA	TRBJ2-5	CASSPQARTGETQYF	TGTGCCAGCTCACCACAGGCCAGGACGGGGGAGACCCAGTACTTC
TRBV25-1	TRBD1	NA	TRBJ2-2	CASSGAFGTAGELFF	TGTGCCAGCAGTGGAGCATTTGGGACAGCCGGGGAGCTGTTTTTT
TRBV4-2	TRBD2	once	TRBJ2-1	CASSQTSGGANEQFF	TGTGCCAGCAGCCAGACTAGCGGGGGGGCAAATGAGCAGTTCTTC
TRBV28	NA	NA	TRBJ1-5	CASSSSGWTASNQPQHF	TGTGCCAGCAGTTCATCGGGATGGACAGCTAGCAATCAGCCCCAGCATTTT
TRBV18	TRBD2	once	TRBJ2-7	CASSSTSGDLEQYF	TGTGCCAGCTCCTCGACTAGCGGGGACCTCGAGCAGTACTTC
TRBV30	NA	NA	TRBJ1-2	CACPEQGNYGYTF	TGTGCCTGCCCGGAGCAGGGGAACTATGGCTACACCTTC
TRBV29-1	NA	few	TRBJ2-3	CSVEVGTSTDTQYF	TGCAGCGTGGAAGTGGGGACTAGCACAGATACGCAGTATTTT
TRBV10-2	TRBD2	NA	TRBJ2-2	CASSEKLAGVSTGELFF	TGCGCCAGCAGTGAGAAACTAGCGGGAGTGTCGACCGGGGAGCTGTTTTTT
TRBV5-5	NA	NA	TRBJ1-4	CASSLEAGFREKLFF	TGTGCCAGCAGCTTGGAGGCGGGTTTCCGTGAAAAACTGTTTTTT
TRBV28	TRBD1	medium-sized	TRBJ2-1	CASSFDAGGLSNEQFF	TGTGCCAGCAGTTTTGATGCAGGGGGCCTTTCCAATGAGCAGTTCTTC
TRBV30	NA	few	TRBJ1-4	CAYTLGGGRNEKLFF	TGTGCCTACACCTTGGGGGGAGGACGAAATGAAAAACTGTTTTTT
TRBV2	TRBD1	few	TRBJ1-2	CASTGTGQGYTF	TGTGCCAGCACCGGGACAGGTCAGGGCTACACCTTC
TRBV14	NA	NA	TRBJ2-1	CASSQDLQVGRRFF	TGTGCCAGCAGCCAAGATTTGCAGGTCGGAAGGCGGTTCTTC
TRBV10-3	TRBD1	NA	TRBJ2-6	CASTQGASGANVLTF	TGTGCCAGTACTCAGGGGGCTTCTGGGGCCAACGTCCTGACTTTC
TRBV2	TRBD1	NA	TRBJ2-5	CASSEAQGARETQYF	TGTGCCAGCAGTGAAGCGCAGGGGGCGCGGGAGACCCAGTACTTC
TRBV27	NA	few	TRBJ1-5	CASRTVQGGQPQHF	TGTGCCAGCAGGACCGTACAGGGCGGACAGCCCCAGCATTTT
TRBV6-5	NA	NA	TRBJ2-7	CASSTSDTRDEQYF	TGTGCCAGCAGTACGAGCGACACCAGGGACGAGCAGTACTTC
TRBV15	TRBD1	NA	TRBJ2-3	CATTRDRGTDTQYF	TGTGCCACCACGCGGGACAGGGGCACAGATACGCAGTATTTT
TRBV19	TRBD1	NA	TRBJ1-4	CASNRGRGEKLFF	TGTGCCAGTAACAGGGGGCGAGGTGAAAAACTGTTTTTT
TRBV5-1	NA	NA	TRBJ1-1	CASSFRGNTEAFF	TGCGCCAGCAGCTTCAGGGGGAACACTGAAGCTTTCTTT
TRBV6-6	NA	NA	TRBJ1-3	CASTPGGSGNTIYF	TGTGCCAGCACCCCCGGGGGGTCTGGAAACACCATATATTTT
TRBV11-2	TRBD1	NA	TRBJ2-4	CASSPQTGGKNIQYF	TGTGCCAGCAGCCCTCAGACAGGGGGAAAAAACATTCAGTACTTC
TRBV19	NA	NA	TRBJ1-5	CASNGNYNQPQHF	TGTGCCAGTAACGGGAACTACAATCAGCCCCAGCATTTT
TRBV19	NA	few	TRBJ1-2	CASSPGTSGFGYTF	TGTGCCAGTAGCCCCGGGACAAGTGGATTTGGCTACACCTTC
TRBV15	NA	NA	TRBJ2-2	CATSRGAPLNTGELFF	TGTGCCACCAGCAGAGGTGCCCCGCTAAACACCGGGGAGCTGTTTTTT
TRBV6-1	TRBD1	NA	TRBJ1-2	CASRGQGAGNYGYTF	TGTGCCAGCAGGGGACAGGGGGCAGGGAACTATGGCTACACCTTC
TRBV30	TRBD1	few	TRBJ1-4	CASLDRGGHEKLFF	TGTGCCTCCCTCGACAGGGGGGGGCATGAAAAACTGTTTTTT
TRBV5-1	TRBD2	NA	TRBJ2-1	CASSLMGLAGVLQYNEQFF	TGCGCCAGCAGCTTGATGGGGCTAGCGGGCGTGCTACAATACAATGAGCAGTTCTTC
TRBV5-1	NA	NA	TRBJ1-1	CASSFNVENTEAFF	TGCGCCAGCAGCTTTAATGTAGAGAACACTGAAGCTTTCTTT
TRBV19	TRBD1	few	TRBJ2-2	CASSMDRLNTGELFF	TGTGCCAGTAGCATGGACAGGTTGAACACCGGGGAGCTGTTTTTT
TRBV6-1	NA	NA	TRBJ2-7	CASSFPPGTYEQYF	TGTGCCAGCAGTTTCCCCCCGGGGACCTACGAGCAGTACTTC
TRBV7-8	TRBD1	NA	TRBJ2-7	CASSLVQGVFEQYF	TGTGCCAGCAGCTTAGTCCAGGGGGTTTTCGAGCAGTACTTC
TRBV5-1	TRBD2	few	TRBJ2-7	CASSPSTGGGRAGGYEQYF	TGCGCCAGCAGCCCCTCGACGGGTGGCGGGAGGGCCGGAGGCTACGAGCAGTACTTC
TRBV10-3	TRBD1	few	TRBJ2-7	CAIMEGQAYEQYF	TGTGCCATCATGGAAGGACAGGCTTACGAGCAGTACTTC
TRBV5-1	TRBD2	NA	TRBJ2-2	CASSLVAGVVGELFF	TGCGCCAGCAGCTTGGTGGCGGGAGTGGTCGGGGAGCTGTTTTTT
TRBV2	TRBD2	few	TRBJ2-1	CASRGLLPGHEQFF	TGTGCCAGCAGGGGACTACTCCCCGGGCATGAGCAGTTCTTC
TRBV18	TRBD1	few	TRBJ1-3	CASFDRAPGNTIYF	TGTGCCAGCTTCGACAGGGCCCCTGGAAACACCATATATTTT
TRBV7-9	TRBD1	NA	TRBJ2-5	CATAGGVRETQYF	TGTGCCACCGCAGGGGGAGTTAGAGAGACCCAGTACTTC
TRBV4-1	NA	NA	TRBJ1-3	CASSQDPREDTIYF	TGCGCCAGCAGCCAAGATCCCAGGGAGGACACCATATATTTT
TRBV6-1	NA	NA	TRBJ1-1	CASISYTEAFF	TGTGCCAGCATCAGTTACACTGAAGCTTTCTTT
TRBV5-1	TRBD2	few	TRBJ2-2	CASSSGLAGTGELFF	TGCGCCAGCAGCAGCGGACTAGCGGGCACCGGGGAGCTGTTTTTT
TRBV6-6	NA	few	TRBJ2-7	CASSWRLAKSYEQYF	TGTGCCAGTTCCTGGCGGCTGGCTAAGTCCTACGAGCAGTACTTC
TRBV7-3	TRBD1	NA	TRBJ1-2	CASSPGQGARLGYGYTF	TGTGCCAGCAGCCCGGGACAGGGGGCCCGTTTGGGCTATGGCTACACCTTC
TRBV30	TRBD2	NA	TRBJ2-7	CAWSVQVTSGSVEQYF	TGTGCCTGGAGTGTACAGGTTACTAGCGGGAGTGTCGAGCAGTACTTC
TRBV2	TRBD1	NA	TRBJ2-5	CASSGGQAETQYF	TGTGCCAGCAGCGGGGGACAGGCGGAGACCCAGTACTTC
TRBV6-1	NA	few	TRBJ1-1	CASNTGLNTEAFF	TGTGCCAGCAACACAGGGTTGAACACTGAAGCTTTCTTT
TRBV5-1	NA	NA	TRBJ2-1	CASSRAGVAYNEQFF	TGCGCCAGCAGTCGAGCGGGTGTGGCCTACAATGAGCAGTTCTTC
TRBV27	NA	NA	TRBJ2-1	CASSSDYSSYNEQFF	TGTGCCAGCAGTTCGGACTATAGCTCCTACAATGAGCAGTTCTTC
TRBV4-2	NA	NA	TRBJ2-1	CASSQDFWLGGANEQFF	TGTGCCAGCAGCCAAGATTTTTGGTTAGGGGGAGCAAATGAGCAGTTCTTC